This T cell receptor (beta chain) was found in a study of T-cell memory formation after mild COVID-19 listed by TCRdb under 2021. Describing the broader study: TCR sequence clusters from the two donors were found to be largely donor specific. T-cell clones expanding and contracting after mild COVID-19 in two donors were tracked by longitudinal TCRalpha and TCRbeta repertoire sequencing. Two young, previously healthy adult volunteers made up the cohort, one male and one female. Results and caveats for the whole study, not just this receptor: Contracting CD4+ clones were found mainly in CM and EM memory subsets, while CD8+ clones were enriched in EMRA. The second-wave clones that peaked on day 37 were not confirmed to be SARS-CoV-2 specific. Some responding clones were detected in pre-infection memory, which suggested that pre-existing cross-reactive memory T cells had joined the SARS-CoV-2 response. The study covered only a couple of mild cases, and larger cohorts including severe cases with pre-infection samples were considered necessary. Clones contracting from day 15 to 85 had balanced CD4/CD8 phenotypes, while a second wave expanding from day 15 to 37 was biased towards CD4+.

Data came from an Illumina NovaSeq 6000. Using 5'RACE with constant-segment primers, TCRalpha and TCRbeta cDNA libraries were constructed, with sample barcodes and unique molecular identifiers added in the process. Trizol reagent was used to extract RNA from every sample. Library amplification was performed in two PCR steps, and a second sample barcode and Illumina TruSeq adapters were introduced in the second step. The libraries were sequenced on an Illumina NovaSeq using 2 x 150 bp paired-end reads. From the authors' description of their analysis: Reads were demultiplexed and collapsed into UMI-guided consensus sequences with migec v1.2.7. Using mixcr v2.1.11, UMI consensuses were aligned to TRA and TRB V and J templates and then assembled into clonotypes. A clonotype was counted as expanded or contracted only when both edgeR and NoisET called the clonotype significant, with the noise models trained on biological replicates. For edgeR calls, the cutoffs were a false discovery rate-adjusted p below 0.01 and a log2 fold-change threshold of 1. As an exploratory analysis of dynamics, max-normalized trajectories of the 1000 most abundant clonotypes were examined with PCA combined with hierarchical clustering. Separately sequenced CD4+ and CD8+ repertoires were used to assign a CD4 or CD8 phenotype to each responding clone. TCRdb cleaned the public reads at Q25 with fastp, built clones with MiXCR and kept in-frame beta chains. Every distinct CDR3 protein forms one entry, paired with its most common genes and DNA. The V and J calls reflect TCRdb's pipeline rather than the authors' work. The sample includes approximately 150,000 distinct CDR3 sequences, with roughly 15% observed a single time. The top ten hold 11% to 15% of the sample.

Ficoll-Paque density gradient centrifugation was used to isolate PBMCs. Comment on this clonotype: Its specific antigen is unknown. No base quality values were provided; no much bigger clone lies one nucleotide off.

Sequences were obtained from PBMCs or a T cell subset sorted from them (not recorded which). The origin of this receptor is an adult woman who had mild COVID-19 (a few samples of this study predate the infection). The sample titles of this study are shuffled in the database, so cell type and time point are left out; the donor was told from shared clones.

Read as DNA, the sequence is TGCGCCAGCAGGACGGGGGCTATGAACACTGAAGCTTTCTTT. This translates into CASRTGAMNTEAFF. The rearrangement combines TRBV4-1 with TRBJ1-1; D gene: possibly TRBD1, on 6 matching bases. The CDR3 runs 14 residues from the cysteine to the phenylalanine. Of the read, only the CDR3 DNA is kept; its 42 bases are in frame from base 1. V drops 6 bases and J drops 0 bases, leaving 11 bases in between. As encoded in the germline V gene, CDR1 is MGHRA while CDR2 is YSYEKL.